This TCR beta chain was sequenced in a study of T cells in Graves' hyperthyroidism and ophthalmopathy. Regarding the study as a whole: Most expanded thyroid clonotypes above 0.001 recurred in blood.

V was pared by 7 bases and J by 3 bases, with 15 bases between. Germline V gene data show CDR1 as SGHNT and CDR2 as YENEEA. This CDR3 is built from 15 residues. Disease duration under 2 months; hyperthyroidism patients were aged 18 to 65. Uncontrolled infection, other autoimmune disease, pregnancy and lactation each barred patients from inclusion. About 10 ml fresh peripheral blood yielded the PBMCs. This clonotype was counted many times. Its antigen is not identified. RNA transcripts provided the source from which TCR beta CDR3 regions were amplified. The TCR CDR3 was amplified in a first-round RT-PCR using the HTBI primer set. MiXCR, run by TCRdb on the multiplex PCR reads, gives a single entry per CDR3 protein. The sample lists around 340,000 distinct CDR3 sequences, 15% to 20% occurring once.

The specimen was blood. The receptor was isolated from a man between 25 and 39 years old with Graves' hyperthyroidism. This chain connects TRBV11-3 to TRBJ2-2; TRBD2 is a possible D gene (5 bases). In DNA, the CDR3 is TGTGCCAGCACCCTAGCCCGGGAACACACCGGGGAGCTGTTTTTT. This gives the protein CASTLAREHTGELFF.